One and the same sample provided the 15 T cell receptor beta chains below, sequenced in a study of cytomegalovirus exposure and HLA in healthy donors listed by TCRdb under 2017. Libraries came from the immunoSEQ multiplex PCR assay. For the multiplex PCR, a mixture combining 60 forward primers for TCR Vbeta segments and 13 reverse primers for TCR Jbeta segments was used. This is the immuneACCESS table as TCRdb keeps it, with only in-frame sequences that have V and J called. A part of the clones is gone; compared with another copy, unresolved V genes explain less than half, and the rest is unexplained. The sample data list roughly 100,000 clones, and more than 70% of these were observed just once. The ten largest clones represent roughly 19% of the sample. The sample comprised PBMCs. These receptors originate from a woman in her sixties in good health and CMV-seropositive.

This chain connects TRBV27 to TRBJ2-1, with D possibly matching TRBD1 (6 bases). Per the germline V gene, CDR1 is MNHEY and CDR2 is SMNVEV (reference sequence). The CDR3 spans 13 residues. V was cut by 0 bases and J by 6 bases, with 6 bases left in between. CDR3 nucleotide sequence: TGTGCCAGCAGTTTATCGACAGGCAATGAGCAGTTCTTC. Its translation: CASSLSTGNEQFF.

This chain joins TRBV20-1 and TRBJ2-7, with no clear D. The V end was cut by 7 bases, the J end by 3 bases, with 7 bases between. Germline lookup yields CDR1 DFQATT and CDR2 SNEGSKA (reference sequence). This CDR3 has 10 amino acids. In DNA, the CDR3 is TGCAGTGTTTCAAACTACGAGCAGTACTTC. It codes for CSVSNYEQYF.

The V and J genes are TRBV6-5 and TRBJ2-2; tentative D call: TRBD1 (5 bases). The ends were cut back, 8 bases at V and 6 bases at J, with 19 bases in the middle. CDR1 is MNHEY, CDR2 SVGAGI, per germline. There are 15 residues in the CDR3. The CDR3 sequence: CASGSQGLWSGELFF. DNA for the CDR3: TGTGCCAGCGGATCTCAGGGATTGTGGTCCGGGGAGCTGTTTTTT.

This chain connects TRBV2 to TRBJ1-1, with D hard to call. V gave up 8 bases and J gave up 4 bases, with 17 bases separating them. Germline V lookup: CDR1 SNHLY, CDR2 FYNNEI. This CDR3 region has 14 residues. The CDR3 spells CASREGLRGTEAFF. The DNA of the CDR3 is TGTGCCAGCCGGGAAGGGCTAAGAGGCACTGAAGCTTTCTTT.

The chain combines TRBV27 with TRBJ2-5, with 9 bases matching TRBD1. The last part of the DNA fits TRBJ2-7 better; the J call may be wrong. The CDR3 totals 16 residues. Germline-derived CDR1 and CDR2 are MNHEY and SMNVEV (reference sequence). The CDR3 loop is CASSLTGQGSSYEQYF. In DNA, the CDR3 is TGTGCCAGCAGTTTAACAGGACAGGGGAGCTCCTACGAGCAGTACTTC.

The chain links TRBV19 to TRBJ2-1, with a tentative D call TRBD1 (6 bases). CDR1 LNHDA and CDR2 SQIVND come from the germline V gene (reference sequence). Trimming cost V 3 bases and J 2 bases, with 8 bases left between them. The CDR3 sequence is 14 residues long. The CDR3, as DNA: TGTGCCAGTAGTATTACAGGGACCTACAATGAGCAGTTCTTC. It specifies CASSITGTYNEQFF.

This chain joins TRBV7-2 and TRBJ2-3; the match to TRBD1 covers 7 bases. The CDR3 extends over 14 amino acids. Germline assignment: CDR1 SGHTA and CDR2 FQGNSA. The ends lost 1 base at V and 3 bases at J; junction bases unmatched: 1. In DNA form, the CDR3 reads TGTGCCAGCAGCTTAGGACAGGGTACAGATACGCAGTATTTT. The encoded protein is CASSLGQGTDTQYF.

The rearrangement uses TRBV10-3 and TRBJ1-1, with no clear D. CDR1 is ENHRY, CDR2 SYGVKD, per germline. The CDR3 spans 12 residues. Trimming cost V 4 bases and J 8 bases, with 11 bases left between them. The CDR3 sequence is CAISGGPWEAFF. The CDR3 DNA reads TGTGCCATCAGTGGCGGCCCATGGGAAGCTTTCTTT.

This chain links TRBV2 with TRBJ1-1, with 7 bases fitting TRBD1. CDR1 and CDR2 from the germline V gene are SNHLY and FYNNEI. The V and J ends lost 6 bases and 0 bases, in that order; junction bases with no gene match: 1. The CDR3 sequence is 13 residues long. Here the CDR3 reads CASRGTVNTEAFF. CDR3 nucleotides: TGTGCCAGCAGAGGGACAGTGAACACTGAAGCTTTCTTT.

This clone was recorded a few times. The chain links TRBV19 to TRBJ1-4; no clear D gene. The germline gives CDR1 LNHDA, CDR2 SQIVND (reference sequence). The CDR3 totals 14 residues. V was clipped by 2 bases and J by 4 bases, with 8 bases between them. The CDR3 loop is CASSISGFNEKLFF. CDR3 nucleotide sequence: TGTGCCAGTAGTATAAGCGGGTTTAATGAAAAACTGTTTTTT.

This sequence joins TRBV9 and TRBJ2-2; D is uncertain. The CDR3 contains 14 residues. Germline V gene lookup returns CDR1 SGDLS and CDR2 YYNGEE. V lost 0 bases and J lost 6, with 9 bases in between. In DNA form, the CDR3 reads TGTGCCAGCAGCGTAGGTAGAGCGTCCGGGGAGCTGTTTTTT. Residues: CASSVGRASGELFF.

The chain uses TRBV7-9 and TRBJ1-1, with a possible D match to TRBD1 (5 bases). Germline V gene sequence: CDR1 SEHNR, CDR2 FQNEAQ (reference sequence). V lost 6 bases to trimming and J lost 6 bases, with 14 bases between them. There are 13 residues in the CDR3. The CDR3 loop is CASRTSGVPEAFF. Written as DNA, the CDR3 is TGTGCCAGCAGAACCTCGGGGGTCCCTGAAGCTTTCTTT.

The rearrangement links TRBV10-3 to TRBJ2-1; TRBD2 matches at 7 bases. Losses at the gene ends were 0 bases for V and 5 bases for J; bases not matched to a gene: 4. The germline V gene encodes CDR1 ENHRY and CDR2 SYGVKD. The length of the CDR3 is 15 residues. The CDR3 sequence is CAISESQRDHNEQFF. CDR3 bases: TGTGCCATCAGTGAGTCTCAGCGGGACCACAATGAGCAGTTCTTC.

V usage is TRBV6-5 and J usage is TRBJ2-5; 8 bases map to TRBD2. The J call may be faulty, since TRBJ2-7 better matches the DNA end. Per the germline V gene, CDR1 is MNHEY and CDR2 is SVGAGI. This CDR3 has 15 residues. The CDR3 here is CASSSGLAELYEQYF. The CDR3 DNA is TGTGCCAGCAGTTCCGGACTAGCCGAACTCTACGAGCAGTACTTC.

This clone was detected once. This chain connects TRBV11-2 to TRBJ2-3; 10 bases map to TRBD2. The CDR3 totals 16 residues. Per the germline V gene, CDR1 is SGHAT and CDR2 is FQNNGV. With 5 bases clipped from V and 0 bases from J, the junction kept 5 bases outside the gene matches. The CDR3 loop reads CASSRRTSGSTDTQYF. For the CDR3, the DNA is TGTGCCAGCAGCCGTCGGACTAGCGGAAGCACAGATACGCAGTATTTT.